The T cell receptor beta chain described here comes from a study of CD8+CD57+ T cells in acquired aplastic anemia. Study in general: The average for DNA from sorted CD4+ and CD8+ cells was around 3.5 ug.

For this clonotype: Its antigen is undetermined.

Germline CDR1 and CDR2: SGHRS and YFSETQ. V shed 0 bases and J shed 4 bases, with 10 bases lying between them. The CDR3 has 14 amino acids. The study profiled TCR beta VDJ and CDR3 using genomic DNA as template. TCRdb ran MiXCR on the reads and lists one entry per CDR3 protein. The table lists 250,000 to 300,000 distinct CDR3 sequences, 45% to 70% of them singletons, with under 8.5% in the top ten. Study-wide results and caveats: No significant patient-versus-control difference appeared in CD8+ Simpson's diversity. Approximately 30 CD8+ CDR3 sequences were shared between patients and controls.

The sample was sorted CD4+, CD8+, or CD8+CD57+ T cells (not recorded which) from PBMCs. The gene calls are TRBV5-1 and TRBJ2-5; D is uncertain. The TCR originated in a human donor with severe aplastic anemia or a healthy control (not recorded which). The CDR3 DNA is TGCGCCAGCAGCTTGGGAGTAGCAGGAGAGACCCAGTACTTC. Translated: CASSLGVAGETQYF.